The T cell receptor (beta chain) under discussion was sequenced for a study of cytomegalovirus exposure and HLA in healthy donors. The PCR employed 60 Vbeta primers together with 13 Jbeta primers. The repertoire was sequenced with immunoSEQ multiplex PCR; TCRdb's copy has only in-frame clones and lacks some. The listing contains around 160,000 clones. Germline loops: CDR1 SGHRS, CDR2 YFSETQ. The CDR3 has 16 amino acids. The trim removed 4 bases at V and 3 bases at J, leaving 6 bases unmatched. The gene calls are TRBV5-1 and TRBJ2-5; 13 nucleotides agree with TRBD2. Sequenced: PBMCs. The sequence came from a woman aged 45 to 65 in good health and CMV-seronegative. The CDR3 bases are TGCGCCAGCAGCACCACACTAGCGGGGGGGGAAGAGACCCAGTACTTC. It translates to CASSTTLAGGEETQYF.